The 8 T cell receptor beta chains below were found in one sample sequenced in a study of blood T cell repertoires in COVID-19. TCRdb's copy holds only in-frame clones and misses some; the assay was immunoSEQ multiplex PCR. The table records around 200,000 clones, about 86% of them present only once. The sample taken for sequencing was peripheral blood. The receptors shown here come from a man aged 18 to 29 with active or convalescent COVID-19.

This chain connects TRBV28 to TRBJ1-5; D is uncertain. Looked up from germline, CDR1 is MDHEN and CDR2 is SYDVKM. The CDR3 runs 13 residues. Trimming pared 4 bases from V and 7 bases from J, leaving 11 bases between. CDR3 nucleotide sequence: TGTGCCAGCAGTTCCGTGCCGGTCCAGCCCCAGCATTTT. Translated, it gives CASSSVPVQPQHF. Full variable domain (missing parts from reference TRBV28 and TRBJ1-5): DVKVTQSSRYLVKRTGEKVFLECVQDMDHENMFWYRQDPGLGLRLIYFSYDVKMKEKGDIPEGYSVSREKKERFSLILESASTNQTSMYLCASSSVPVQPQHFGDGTRLSIL.

The CDR3: CASSTSGRIEQYV. In nucleotides, the CDR3 is TGTGCCAGCTCCACGAGCGGCCGCATCGAGCAGTACGTC. The V gene is TRBV6-5, the J gene TRBJ2-7; tentatively, D is TRBD2 (5 bases). Germline CDR1 reads MNHEY; CDR2 reads SVGAGI. The CDR3 spans 13 residues. Trimming took off 8 bases at V and 6 bases at J, with 17 bases between the two ends.

This chain connects TRBV19 to TRBJ2-4; TRBD1 matches 7 bases. This CDR3 contains 15 residues. With V trimmed by 9 bases and J by 0 bases, 8 bases remained unmatched. From germline, CDR1 is LNHDA and CDR2 SQIVND (reference sequence). The CDR3 DNA reads as TGTGCCAGCCAGGGGGAAAGGCTAGCCAAAAACATTCAGTACTTC. This gives the protein CASQGERLAKNIQYF.

The chain couples TRBV25-1 to TRBJ1-5; perhaps TRBD1 as D (6 bases). From germline, CDR1 is MGHDK and CDR2 SYGVNS. The CDR3 loop spans 13 amino acids. V dropped 7 bases and J dropped 5 bases, with 12 bases sitting between them. The CDR3 bases are TGTGCCAGCACACACAGGGAACATCAGCCCCAGCATTTT. As protein: CASTHREHQPQHF.

The chain couples TRBV30 to TRBJ1-1, with TRBD1 identical over 8 bases. The CDR3 is 11 amino acids. The V gene end was trimmed by 8 bases and the J gene end by 10 bases; junction bases not matched to a gene: 9. Germline-derived CDR1 and CDR2 are GTSNPN and SVGIG (reference sequence). CDR3 region: CASAGGVVAFF. CDR3 nucleotide sequence: TGTGCCAGCGCAGGGGGCGTCGTAGCTTTCTTT.

V is TRBV6-5 and J is TRBJ1-2, with 7 bases fitting TRBD1. Germline CDR1 MNHEY, CDR2 SVGAGI. Unmatched junction bases numbered 8, after V lost 6 bases and J lost 4 bases. This CDR3 has 14 residues. CDR3 amino acids: CASRVGTASYGYTF. CDR3 DNA: TGTGCCAGCAGAGTGGGGACAGCGTCCTATGGCTACACCTTC.

The chain has TRBV30 and TRBJ2-2, with D uncertain. Trimming removed 5 bases from V and 3 bases from J, with 10 bases in between. Germline V CDR1 and CDR2: GTSNPN, SVGIG (reference sequence). The CDR3 sequence is 13 residues long. The CDR3 nucleotides are TGTGCCTGGGCCCTGGGCCACACCGGGGAGCTGTTTTTT. Translated: CAWALGHTGELFF.

V and J are TRBV9 and TRBJ2-3; the match to TRBD1 covers 8 bases. CDR3 size: 16 residues. CDR1 SGDLS and CDR2 YYNGEE come from the germline V gene. The V and J ends lost 4 bases and 4 bases, in that order; junction bases with no gene match: 11. The CDR3 DNA sequence: TGTGCCAGCAGCTCGAGACAGGGGAGGAACTCAGATACGCAGTATTTT. This encodes CASSSRQGRNSDTQYF.